This T cell receptor (beta chain) originates from a study of shared clonotypes between healthy human individuals. Study-level background: Each donor's CD8 memory used one plate, CD8 naive two, each CD4 subset three.

In its sample, this clone was seen once. Its specificity is unknown. Study observations and caveats: Specimens sampled were limited to blood, with tissue repertoires likely differing. Non-shared clonotypes had lower generation probabilities than those shared by all four donors. Generally, estimated richness proved larger in naive subsets than it did in memory subsets.

Repertoires were generated with immunoSEQ multiplex PCR, while TCRdb's copy carries only in-frame clones and drops some. The sample has approximately 1,500,000 clones, approximately 97% seen once. This CDR3 region has 12 residues. Per the germline V gene, CDR1 is SNHLY and CDR2 is FYNNEI. V lost 2 bases, J lost 3 bases, and 5 bases lay in between. The sequencing input was naive CD4+ T cells sorted from blood. Specified subset: CD45RA+ positively selected. The TCR comes from a man younger than 45 in good health. This chain joins TRBV2 and TRBJ2-7; D is ambiguous. CDR3 loop: CASSENHYEQYF. The CDR3 region has the DNA TGTGCCAGCAGTGAAAACCACTACGAGCAGTACTTC.